Presented here are 16 T cell receptor beta chains from one specimen sequenced in a study of shared clonotypes between healthy human individuals. The method was immunoSEQ multiplex PCR; TCRdb's version includes in-frame clones alone and lacks a portion of them. There are about 480,000 clones in the sample; about three quarters occur only once, and around 13% lies in the top ten. What was sequenced was PBMCs. The source is a woman between 40 and 55 years old in good health. Some clones in this sample may be carry-over from other donors' samples.

In its sample, this clone was seen a few times. The chain couples TRBV27 to TRBJ2-5, with 9 bases aligning to TRBD1. V was clipped by 7 bases and J by 2 bases; unmatched bases: 5. This CDR3 comprises 14 residues. CDR1 MNHEY and CDR2 SMNVEV come from the germline V gene (reference sequence). CDR3 bases: TGTGCCAGCAAAAGGACAGGGGCACAAGAGACCCAGTACTTC. Translated: CASKRTGAQETQYF.

The CDR3 protein is CASSVHQGFYGYTF. The CDR3 coding sequence is TGTGCCAGCAGCGTCCACCAGGGGTTCTATGGCTACACCTTC. The gene calls are TRBV9 and TRBJ1-2; maybe TRBD1 (6 bases). Germline V gene lookup returns CDR1 SGDLS and CDR2 YYNGEE. The CDR3 is made up of 14 amino acids. V was shortened by 2 bases and J by 4 bases, with 12 bases between the two germline ends. Using reference TRBV9 and TRBJ1-2 for the parts outside the CDR3, the full variable domain is DSGVTQTPKHLITATGQRVTLRCSPRSGDLSVYWYQQSLDQGLQFLIQYYNGEERAKGNILERFSAQQFPDLHSELNLSSLELGDSALYFCASSVHQGFYGYTFGSGTRLTVV.

The chain carries TRBV7-3 and TRBJ2-3; TRBD2 aligns across 11 bases. The V and J ends lost 4 bases and 4 bases, in that order; junction bases with no gene match: 4. The CDR3 contains 15 residues. Germline V gene data show CDR1 as SGHTA and CDR2 as FQGTGA. This CDR3 reads CASSSTSGSSDTQYF. CDR3 nucleotide sequence: TGTGCCAGCAGCTCCACTAGCGGGAGTTCAGATACGCAGTATTTT. The full variable domain, completed using reference TRBV7-3 and TRBJ2-3, is GAGVSQTPSNKVTEKGKYVELRCDPISGHTALYWYRQSLGQGPEFLIYFQGTGAADDSGLPNDRFFAVRPEGSVSTLKIQRTERGDSAVYLCASSSTSGSSDTQYFGPGTRLTVL.

This chain uses TRBV7-2 with TRBJ2-4; D gene ambiguous. This CDR3 comprises 13 residues. Germline lookup yields CDR1 SGHTA and CDR2 FQGNSA. With 5 bases removed from V and 5 bases from J, the gap between germline ends came to 10 bases. CDR3 amino acids: CASSKTWENIQYF. Here the CDR3 DNA reads TGTGCCAGCAGCAAAACGTGGGAAAACATTCAGTACTTC.

The CDR3 here is CASSLEGFTSTDTQYF. CDR3 DNA: TGCGCCAGCAGCTTAGAGGGGTTTACGAGCACAGATACGCAGTATTTT. The rearrangement links TRBV5-1 to TRBJ2-3, with D perhaps matching TRBD1 or TRBD2 (5 bases each). Germline V CDR1 and CDR2: SGHRS, YFSETQ. V lost 2 bases, J lost 0 bases, and 13 bases lay in between. The CDR3 runs to 16 residues. Full variable domain (rest looked up from reference TRBV5-1 and TRBJ2-3): KAGVTQTPRYLIKTRGQQVTLSCSPISGHRSVSWYQQTPGQGLQFLFEYFSETQRNKGNFPGRFSGRQFSNSRSEMNVSTLELGDSALYLCASSLEGFTSTDTQYFGPGTRLTVL.

This clone was seen a few times. The V and J genes are TRBV27 and TRBJ1-4; D unclear. V shed 9 bases and J shed 0 bases, with 11 bases lying between them. The CDR3 is 14 residues long. Germline loops: CDR1 MNHEY, CDR2 SMNVEV (reference sequence). CDR3 amino acids: CASKDHSTNEKLFF. Written as DNA, the CDR3 is TGTGCCAGTAAGGACCACTCAACTAATGAAAAACTGTTTTTT. Filled out from reference TRBV27 and TRBJ1-4, the complete variable domain reads EAQVTQNPRYLITVTGKKLTVTCSQNMNHEYMSWYRQDPGLGLRQIYYSMNVEVTDKGDVPEGYKVSRKEKRNFPLILESPSPNQTSLYFCASKDHSTNEKLFFGSGTQLSVL.

This chain joins TRBV18 and TRBJ2-1; 9 bases are a match to TRBD2. The CDR3 contains 17 residues. With V trimmed by 3 bases and J by 8 bases, 14 bases remained unmatched. Germline CDR1 and CDR2: KGHSH and LQKENI. CDR3 residues: CASSPTSRLGLADEQFF. CDR3 bases: TGTGCCAGCTCACCGACCTCTCGCCTGGGACTAGCCGATGAGCAGTTCTTC.

This clone has only one observation. The chain is built from TRBV5-5 and TRBJ2-7; D gene unclear. CDR3 length equals 14 residues. The germline V gene encodes CDR1 SGHKS and CDR2 YYEKEE (reference sequence). The ends were cut back, 0 bases at V and 3 bases at J, with 10 bases in the middle. CDR3 nucleotides: TGTGCCAGCAGCTTGGCCGCACATATCTACGAGCAGTACTTC. Residues: CASSLAAHIYEQYF.

J is TRBJ1-4 and V is TRBV18, with D tentatively TRBD1 (5 bases). CDR3 length: 15 residues. Trimming removed 1 base from V and 4 bases from J, with 10 bases in between. The V gene's germline CDR1 is KGHSH and CDR2 LQKENI. In DNA form, the CDR3 reads TGTGCCAGCTCACCACGGGGCGAAAGTAATGAAAAACTGTTTTTT. Translated: CASSPRGESNEKLFF.

With regard to this clone: The identical CDR3 is also encoded by other nucleotide sequences in the sample. The chain carries TRBV5-1 and TRBJ2-7, with TRBD2 matching over 8 bases. From germline, CDR1 is SGHRS and CDR2 YFSETQ. V lost 4 bases and J lost 3; bases outside the gene matches: 6. The CDR3 spans 14 residues. CDR3 DNA: TGCGCCAGCAGCAGGTCCGGGGGGGACTACGAGCAGTACTTC. This gives the protein CASSRSGGDYEQYF.

This clone was detected only a few times. V and J are TRBV19 and TRBJ1-5; D not resolved. The germline V gene encodes CDR1 LNHDA and CDR2 SQIVND (reference sequence). The CDR3 runs 12 residues. V was pared by 4 bases and J by 11 bases, with 12 bases between. The CDR3 DNA reads as TGTGCCAGTAGTACGGAAGGTGGGACCCAGCATTTT. Residues: CASSTEGGTQHF.

The chain joins TRBV5-6 to TRBJ1-3, with D unresolved. Germline lookup yields CDR1 SGHDT and CDR2 YYEEEE. Trimming left V 7 bases short and J 0 bases short, with 8 bases between. CDR3 size: 13 residues. The CDR3 loop is CASSGLSGNTIYF. The CDR3, as DNA: TGTGCCAGCTCCGGTCTCTCTGGAAACACCATATATTTT.

This clone was observed once. CDR3 nucleotides: TGTGCCAGCTTGGGGGCCGGGGAGCTGTTTTTT. This encodes CASLGAGELFF. This chain links TRBV28 with TRBJ2-2; D tentatively fits TRBD1 or TRBD2 (5 bases each). The length of the CDR3 is 11 residues. Germline V gene sequence: CDR1 MDHEN, CDR2 SYDVKM. Trimming shortened V by 8 bases and J by 6 bases, and 7 bases separated the two germline ends.

This clone was counted a few times. This chain connects TRBV29-1 to TRBJ2-7; weak D call: TRBD2 (6 bases). Per the germline V gene, CDR1 is SQVTM and CDR2 is ANQGSEA. The V gene lost 4 bases and the J gene lost 2 bases, with 24 bases spanning the gap. The CDR3 is 17 amino acids. The CDR3 loop is CSVAKGSDYSSTYEQYF. For the CDR3, the DNA is TGCAGCGTTGCCAAAGGGTCGGACTATTCCTCAACCTACGAGCAGTACTTC.

The V call is TRBV5-1, the J call TRBJ2-1, with 8 bases fitting TRBD1. CDR1 and CDR2 from the germline V gene are SGHRS and YFSETQ. The CDR3 contains 21 residues. J was trimmed by 9 bases and V by 0 bases; bases with no gene match: 26. The CDR3 DNA sequence: TGCGCCAGCAGCTTGGGGATTGTTCCGGGACAGGTAGAGTACCTAGTCGGTGAGCAGTTCTTC. Protein: CASSLGIVPGQVEYLVGEQFF.

V and J are TRBV7-8 and TRBJ1-2, with a tentative D call TRBD1 (6 bases). The germline V gene encodes CDR1 SGHVS and CDR2 FQNEAQ. The length of the CDR3 is 12 residues. Trimming left V 7 bases short and J 8 bases short, with 14 bases between. In DNA form, the CDR3 reads TGTGCCAGCATAGGAGGGGGTGCAGGCTACACCTTC. Its translation: CASIGGGAGYTF. Supplemented by reference TRBV7-8 and TRBJ1-2, the full variable domain reads GAGVSQSPRYKVAKRGQDVALRCDPISGHVSLFWYQQALGQGPEFLTYFQNEAQLDKSGLPSDRFFAERPEGSVSTLKIQRTQQEDSAVYLCASIGGGAGYTFGSGTRLTVV.